This T cell receptor (beta chain) stems from a study of cytomegalovirus exposure and HLA in healthy donors. With 60 Vbeta and 13 Jbeta primers, the PCR was carried out. The data were produced by immunoSEQ multiplex PCR, yet TCRdb's version contains in-frame clones alone and is incomplete. This table holds some 90,000 clones, around three quarters found once. CDR1 is SEHNR and CDR2 is FQNEAQ in the germline V gene (reference sequence). The CDR3 covers 14 residues. V lost 1 base, J lost 4 bases, and 10 bases lay in between. The chain joins TRBV7-9 to TRBJ1-1; D not certain. Sequences were obtained from PBMCs. The TCR originated in a man between 40 and 49 years old in good health and CMV-seronegative. The CDR3 sequence is CASSLERAGTEAFF. The CDR3 coding sequence is TGTGCCAGCAGCTTAGAAAGGGCGGGCACTGAAGCTTTCTTT.